This T cell receptor beta chain derives from a study of blood T cell repertoires in COVID-19. In the study's own analysis: Using reference gene primer amplification, nucleated cell counts were estimated. Produced via immunoSEQ multiplex PCR; TCRdb's table is partial and in-frame only. That table gives V, J and clone size, and the DNA gave D and trimming. The table records 150,000 to 200,000 clones, roughly nine tenths of them present only once. V lost 0 bases to trimming and J lost 0 bases, with 8 bases between them. Per the germline V gene, CDR1 is LNHDA and CDR2 is SQIVND (reference sequence). The CDR3 is 15 amino acids.

J is TRBJ1-1 and V is TRBV19; tentative D call: TRBD1 (5 bases). This sequence was found in a man between 18 and 29 years old with acute or convalescent COVID-19. The sequenced sample consisted of peripheral blood. In DNA form, the CDR3 reads TGTGCCAGTAGTATAGACGGGGGAATGAACACTGAAGCTTTCTTT. Translating gives CASSIDGGMNTEAFF.